This T cell receptor (beta chain) came from a study of T-cell memory formation after mild COVID-19. TCRdb re-called the 5' RACE reads through MiXCR, storing one row per CDR3 protein. The table includes 150,000 to 200,000 distinct CDR3 sequences, 10% to 15% detected once. The clonotype comes from a man aged 18 to 30 who had mild COVID-19 (a few samples of this study predate the infection). Cell type and time point are not known. The sequenced sample was PBMCs or a T cell subset sorted from them (not recorded which).

The CDR3 region is CASSGQAGGPDTQYF. CDR3 sequence (DNA): TGCGCCAGCAGCGGCCAGGCTGGGGGGCCAGATACGCAGTATTTT. The V gene is TRBV5-1, the J gene TRBJ2-3; D tentatively reads TRBD1 or TRBD2 (6 bases each). Trimming pared 4 bases from V and 4 bases from J, leaving 16 bases between. CDR3 length equals 15 residues. Germline loops: CDR1 SGHRS, CDR2 YFSETQ.